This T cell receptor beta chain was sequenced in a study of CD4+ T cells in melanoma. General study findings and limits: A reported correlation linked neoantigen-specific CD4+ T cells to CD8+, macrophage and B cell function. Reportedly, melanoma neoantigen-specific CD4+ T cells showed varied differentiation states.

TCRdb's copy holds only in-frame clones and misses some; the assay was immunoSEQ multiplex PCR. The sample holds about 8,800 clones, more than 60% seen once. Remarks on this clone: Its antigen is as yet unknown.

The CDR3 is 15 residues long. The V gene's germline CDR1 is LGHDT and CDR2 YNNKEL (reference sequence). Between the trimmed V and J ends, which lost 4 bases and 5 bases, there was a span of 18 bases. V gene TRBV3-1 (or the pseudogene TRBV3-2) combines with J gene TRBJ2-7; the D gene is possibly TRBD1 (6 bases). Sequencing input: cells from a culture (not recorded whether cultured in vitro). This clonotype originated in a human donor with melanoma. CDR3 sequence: CASSRDRSVGDEQYF. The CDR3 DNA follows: TGTGCCAGCAGCCGAGACAGGTCCGTCGGGGACGAGCAGTACTTC.